These T cell receptor beta chains were read from a single sample in a study of vaccination effects on CD4 cells after COVID-19. No cognate antigen is known for these TCRs. Profiled with immunoSEQ multiplex PCR; TCRdb holds only in-frame clones, not every one. The sample holds fewer than 40,000 clones; around 80% are singletons and the top ten take roughly 2.1%. The sample consisted of CD4+ T cells from PBMCs cultured with HCoV-NL63 spike peptides, taken after COVID-19 vaccination. The receptors come from a human donor who received a COVID-19 vaccine. Some clones in this sample may be carry-over from other donors' samples. Each CDR3 is given with its conserved first and last residue. A D gene is named only where the DNA matches it firmly. Size is omitted from some rows. Given values are once, few, many or a class for expanded clones.

clone size: NA
V gene: TRBV7-2
J gene: TRBJ1-5
D gene: TRBD1
CDR3 protein: CASSSQGVEQPQHF
CDR3 DNA: TGTGCCAGCAGCTCTCAGGGGGTCGAACAGCCCCAGCATTTT

clone size: NA
V gene: TRBV4-2
J gene: TRBJ1-1
D gene: NA
CDR3 protein: CASSQTQGRTMNTEAFF
CDR3 DNA: TGTGCCAGCAGCCAAACCCAGGGAAGGACTATGAACACTGAAGCTTTCTTT

clone size: NA
V gene: TRBV7-2
J gene: TRBJ1-4
D gene: NA
CDR3 protein: CASSLGGGNEKLFF
CDR3 DNA: TGTGCCAGCAGCTTAGGTGGGGGGAATGAAAAACTGTTTTTT

clone size: NA
V gene: TRBV5-1
J gene: TRBJ2-5
D gene: TRBD2
CDR3 protein: CASSLGATGLAGGPMKETQYF
CDR3 DNA: TGCGCCAGCAGCTTGGGGGCAACGGGACTAGCGGGGGGACCCATGAAAGAGACCCAGTACTTC

clone size: NA
V gene: TRBV28
J gene: TRBJ1-3
D gene: NA
CDR3 protein: CASSSAGTSKRNTIYF
CDR3 DNA: TGTGCCAGCAGTTCCGCCGGGACGAGTAAGAGAAACACCATATATTTT

clone size: once
V gene: TRBV2
J gene: TRBJ2-4
D gene: NA
CDR3 protein: CASSDGTGGIQYF
CDR3 DNA: TGTGCCAGCAGTGATGGGACCGGTGGCATTCAGTACTTC

clone size: NA
V gene: TRBV30
J gene: TRBJ1-1
D gene: TRBD1
CDR3 protein: CAWSHFDRDNTEAFF
CDR3 DNA: TGTGCCTGGAGTCACTTCGACAGGGATAACACTGAAGCTTTCTTT

clone size: NA
V gene: TRBV5-1
J gene: TRBJ2-1
D gene: TRBD2
CDR3 protein: CASSFFGGGGFYNEQFF
CDR3 DNA: TGCGCCAGCAGCTTTTTCGGGGGCGGGGGGTTTTACAATGAGCAGTTCTTC

clone size: NA
V gene: TRBV7-2
J gene: TRBJ2-5
D gene: NA
CDR3 protein: CASSSSPTGRETQYF
CDR3 DNA: TGTGCCAGCAGCTCCTCCCCGACAGGGAGGGAGACCCAGTACTTC

clone size: NA
V gene: TRBV5-6
J gene: TRBJ2-5
D gene: NA
CDR3 protein: CASSFWRGPQETQYF
CDR3 DNA: TGTGCCAGCAGCTTCTGGAGGGGCCCCCAAGAGACCCAGTACTTC

clone size: NA
V gene: TRBV24-1
J gene: TRBJ2-2
D gene: TRBD1
CDR3 protein: CATKSGQGNTGELFF
CDR3 DNA: TGTGCCACCAAATCCGGACAGGGAAACACCGGGGAGCTGTTTTTT

clone size: NA
V gene: TRBV7-9
J gene: TRBJ1-1
D gene: NA
CDR3 protein: CASRTRDRTEAFF
CDR3 DNA: TGTGCCAGCAGGACCAGGGATAGAACTGAAGCTTTCTTT

clone size: NA
V gene: TRBV30
J gene: TRBJ1-4
D gene: NA
CDR3 protein: CAWRRDSEKLFF
CDR3 DNA: TGTGCCTGGAGGAGGGACTCGGAAAAACTGTTTTTT

clone size: NA
V gene: TRBV4-1
J gene: TRBJ2-1
D gene: NA
CDR3 protein: CASSQELRAKLYNEQFF
CDR3 DNA: TGCGCCAGCAGCCAAGAACTTAGGGCGAAGCTTTACAATGAGCAGTTCTTC

clone size: NA
V gene: TRBV12-3/TRBV12-4
J gene: TRBJ2-1
D gene: NA
CDR3 protein: CASSLAAYNEQFF
CDR3 DNA: TGTGCCAGCAGTTTAGCGGCTTACAATGAGCAGTTCTTC

clone size: NA
V gene: TRBV18
J gene: TRBJ2-5
D gene: NA
CDR3 protein: CASSLSLSETQYF
CDR3 DNA: TGTGCCAGCTCACTTTCTTTGTCGGAGACCCAGTACTTC

clone size: NA
V gene: TRBV2
J gene: TRBJ1-2
D gene: NA
CDR3 protein: CASRGGGAFNYGYTF
CDR3 DNA: TGTGCCAGCAGGGGTGGGGGCGCGTTTAACTATGGCTACACCTTC

clone size: NA
V gene: TRBV2
J gene: TRBJ2-3
D gene: TRBD1
CDR3 protein: CASSPGGSPDTQYF
CDR3 DNA: TGTGCCAGCAGTCCAGGGGGCAGTCCAGATACGCAGTATTTT

clone size: NA
V gene: TRBV7-3
J gene: TRBJ1-4
D gene: NA
CDR3 protein: CASSPSSGRGEKLFF
CDR3 DNA: TGTGCCAGCAGCCCGAGTTCAGGTCGGGGTGAAAAACTGTTTTTT

clone size: once
V gene: TRBV24-1
J gene: TRBJ1-4
D gene: NA
CDR3 protein: CATSELDGEKLFF
CDR3 DNA: TGTGCCACCAGTGAGCTGGACGGTGAAAAACTGTTTTTT

clone size: NA
V gene: TRBV7-8
J gene: TRBJ1-4
D gene: TRBD1
CDR3 protein: CASSLGGGREKLFF
CDR3 DNA: TGTGCCAGCAGCTTAGGAGGGGGCAGAGAAAAACTGTTTTTT

clone size: NA
V gene: TRBV7-9
J gene: TRBJ1-1
D gene: NA
CDR3 protein: CASSLTGNTEAFF
CDR3 DNA: TGTGCCAGCAGCCTAACAGGGAACACTGAAGCTTTCTTT

clone size: NA
V gene: TRBV12-3/TRBV12-4
J gene: TRBJ1-5
D gene: NA
CDR3 protein: CASSFRSLQPQHF
CDR3 DNA: TGTGCCAGCAGTTTCCGTTCTTTACAGCCCCAGCATTTT

clone size: NA
V gene: TRBV19
J gene: TRBJ2-1
D gene: NA
CDR3 protein: CASSIGPSTNNEQFF
CDR3 DNA: TGTGCCAGTAGTATAGGGCCTAGCACTAACAATGAGCAGTTCTTC

clone size: NA
V gene: TRBV9
J gene: TRBJ2-5
D gene: NA
CDR3 protein: CASSVALAGSIGETQYF
CDR3 DNA: TGTGCCAGCAGCGTAGCTCTTGCAGGGTCGATCGGGGAGACCCAGTACTTC

clone size: few
V gene: TRBV9
J gene: TRBJ2-6
D gene: NA
CDR3 protein: CASSTPFGPPGGANVLTF
CDR3 DNA: TGTGCCAGCAGCACTCCATTCGGACCGCCGGGAGGGGCCAACGTCCTGACTTTC

clone size: NA
V gene: TRBV5-1
J gene: TRBJ1-3
D gene: NA
CDR3 protein: CASSLYVGAGNSGNTIYF
CDR3 DNA: TGCGCCAGCAGCCTGTATGTTGGAGCGGGTAACTCTGGAAACACCATATATTTT

clone size: once
V gene: TRBV19
J gene: TRBJ1-2
D gene: NA
CDR3 protein: CASTPTGRFGYTF
CDR3 DNA: TGTGCCAGTACTCCTACAGGGCGGTTCGGCTACACCTTC

clone size: NA
V gene: TRBV24-1
J gene: TRBJ2-5
D gene: TRBD2
CDR3 protein: CATSDTGGPETQYF
CDR3 DNA: TGTGCCACCAGTGACACGGGGGGGCCAGAGACCCAGTACTTC

clone size: NA
V gene: TRBV5-1
J gene: TRBJ2-2
D gene: NA
CDR3 protein: CASSIPGVTGELFF
CDR3 DNA: TGCGCCAGCAGCATACCAGGGGTCACCGGGGAGCTGTTTTTT

clone size: NA
V gene: TRBV4-1
J gene: TRBJ1-1
D gene: NA
CDR3 protein: CASSHRGLVRAFF
CDR3 DNA: TGCGCCAGCAGCCACCGGGGCCTTGTAAGAGCTTTCTTT

clone size: NA
V gene: TRBV12-3/TRBV12-4
J gene: TRBJ1-1
D gene: NA
CDR3 protein: CASSPSGWAEAFF
CDR3 DNA: TGTGCCAGCAGTCCTTCCGGGTGGGCTGAAGCTTTCTTT

clone size: NA
V gene: TRBV5-6
J gene: TRBJ2-3
D gene: NA
CDR3 protein: CASSLGGLDTQYF
CDR3 DNA: TGTGCCAGCAGCTTGGGAGGTTTAGATACGCAGTATTTT

clone size: NA
V gene: TRBV4-3
J gene: TRBJ2-2
D gene: TRBD1
CDR3 protein: CASSPQGYLGTGELFF
CDR3 DNA: TGCGCCAGCAGCCCACAGGGGTATTTGGGCACCGGGGAGCTGTTTTTT

clone size: once
V gene: TRBV9
J gene: TRBJ2-2
D gene: NA
CDR3 protein: CASSVAGAPNTGELFF
CDR3 DNA: TGTGCCAGCAGCGTAGCGGGGGCCCCGAACACCGGGGAGCTGTTTTTT

clone size: NA
V gene: TRBV15
J gene: TRBJ2-3
D gene: NA
CDR3 protein: CATSRDFAGTDTQYF
CDR3 DNA: TGTGCCACCAGCAGAGATTTTGCGGGCACAGATACGCAGTATTTT

clone size: few
V gene: TRBV10-1
J gene: TRBJ1-6
D gene: TRBD1
CDR3 protein: CASSRTTGAGNSPLHF
CDR3 DNA: TGCGCCAGCAGCCGGACCACAGGGGCCGGCAATTCACCCCTCCACTTT

clone size: few
V gene: TRBV5-6
J gene: TRBJ1-3
D gene: NA
CDR3 protein: CASSLTPQGAGNTIYF
CDR3 DNA: TGTGCCAGCAGCTTGACCCCACAGGGAGCAGGAAACACCATATATTTT

clone size: NA
V gene: TRBV30
J gene: TRBJ1-4
D gene: NA
CDR3 protein: CAWGGGANEKLFF
CDR3 DNA: TGTGCCTGGGGAGGGGGGGCTAATGAAAAACTGTTTTTT

clone size: NA
V gene: TRBV3-1/TRBV3-2
J gene: TRBJ2-1
D gene: NA
CDR3 protein: CASSQERSVVGNEQFF
CDR3 DNA: TGTGCCAGCAGCCAAGAGAGGTCGGTAGTTGGAAATGAGCAGTTCTTC

clone size: NA
V gene: TRBV7-2
J gene: TRBJ1-2
D gene: NA
CDR3 protein: CASSRLGMDYGYTF
CDR3 DNA: TGTGCCAGCAGCCGGTTAGGGATGGACTATGGCTACACCTTC

clone size: NA
V gene: TRBV7-8
J gene: TRBJ2-1
D gene: TRBD2
CDR3 protein: CASRPWGGGSSYNEQFF
CDR3 DNA: TGTGCCAGCAGGCCTTGGGGCGGGGGAAGCTCCTACAATGAGCAGTTCTTC

clone size: NA
V gene: TRBV7-9
J gene: TRBJ2-3
D gene: TRBD2
CDR3 protein: CASSLLSGLADTDTQYF
CDR3 DNA: TGTGCCAGCAGCCTTCTTTCAGGACTAGCGGACACAGATACGCAGTATTTT

clone size: NA
V gene: TRBV5-1
J gene: TRBJ2-1
D gene: NA
CDR3 protein: CASSFPGDSEQFF
CDR3 DNA: TGCGCCAGCAGCTTCCCGGGGGACTCGGAGCAGTTCTTC

clone size: NA
V gene: TRBV15
J gene: TRBJ1-4
D gene: TRBD1
CDR3 protein: CATSRAPGQAATNEKLFF
CDR3 DNA: TGTGCCACCAGCAGAGCCCCAGGACAGGCGGCAACTAATGAAAAACTGTTTTTT

clone size: NA
V gene: TRBV3-1/TRBV3-2
J gene: TRBJ2-3
D gene: NA
CDR3 protein: CASSLGGGGGPDTQYF
CDR3 DNA: TGTGCCAGCAGCCTGGGGGGAGGGGGCGGTCCAGATACGCAGTATTTT

clone size: NA
V gene: TRBV24-1
J gene: TRBJ1-2
D gene: NA
CDR3 protein: CATSDRGINYGYTF
CDR3 DNA: TGTGCCACCAGTGATAGGGGGATAAACTATGGCTACACCTTC

clone size: few
V gene: TRBV5-1
J gene: TRBJ2-1
D gene: NA
CDR3 protein: CASSLVPESNNEQFF
CDR3 DNA: TGCGCCAGCAGCTTAGTCCCAGAATCAAACAATGAGCAGTTCTTC

clone size: NA
V gene: TRBV5-6
J gene: TRBJ2-5
D gene: TRBD2
CDR3 protein: CASSLNRGVQETQYF
CDR3 DNA: TGTGCCAGCAGCTTGAATCGGGGGGTCCAAGAGACCCAGTACTTC